One and the same sample provided the 25 T cell receptor beta chains below, sequenced in a study of early T cells in non-severe SARS-CoV-2 infection. Via MiXCR, TCRdb re-called the 5' RACE reads, giving one row per CDR3 protein. Of roughly 40,000 distinct CDR3 sequences in the sample, 6% to 6.5% were seen once. Specimen: whole blood. These receptors all come from an adult who was a healthcare worker with PCR-confirmed SARS-CoV-2 infection or an uninfected control (not recorded which).

This chain links TRBV27 with TRBJ1-5; tentative D call: TRBD1 (5 bases). Germline V lookup: CDR1 MNHEY, CDR2 SMNVEV (reference sequence). The CDR3 is made up of 16 amino acids. V lost 4 bases, J lost 4 bases, and 17 bases lay in between. CDR3 loop: CASSSYNPRGNQPQHF. The CDR3 nucleotides are TGTGCCAGCAGTTCATATAACCCTCGGGGGAATCAGCCCCAGCATTTT.

The sample holds many counts of this clonotype. CDR3 coding DNA: TGCGCCAGCAGCCAAGAACCCAGCGGCTCCTACGAGCAGTACTTC. Its protein product is CASSQEPSGSYEQYF. The chain is built from TRBV4-1 and TRBJ2-7, with D perhaps matching TRBD2 (5 bases). The CDR3 runs to 15 residues. Trimming pared 0 bases from V and 0 bases from J, leaving 9 bases between. Per the germline V gene, CDR1 is MGHRA and CDR2 is YSYEKL.

This clonotype was observed many times. The rearrangement links TRBV6-2 or TRBV6-3 to TRBJ1-2; D unresolved. Germline values: CDR1 MNHEY, CDR2 SVGEGT. This CDR3 has 15 residues. Trimming stripped 6 bases from V and 4 bases from J, with 18 bases between. In nucleotides, the CDR3 is TGTGCCAGCAGCTCCGGAATCGTGTTTCCCTATGGCTACACCTTC. It specifies CASSSGIVFPYGYTF.

This clonotype was found a few times. The J gene is TRBJ2-3, the V gene TRBV9; weak D call: TRBD1 (6 bases). The CDR3 has 16 amino acids. Germline V CDR1 and CDR2: SGDLS, YYNGEE. V lost 3 bases to trimming and J lost 2 bases, with 16 bases between them. CDR3 region: CASSEGVQGLTDTQYF. In DNA form, the CDR3 reads TGTGCCAGCAGCGAGGGGGTCCAGGGTCTCACAGATACGCAGTATTTT.

The table lists this clonotype with many counts. CDR3 nucleotides: TGTGCCAGCAGTCGCTTAGGCGGGATGGGGAATCGAGATACGCAGTATTTT. Its protein is CASSRLGGMGNRDTQYF. The genes are TRBV6-6 and TRBJ2-3; TRBD2 might be the D (6 bases). Trimming pared 5 bases from V and 5 bases from J, leaving 23 bases between. The germline gives CDR1 MNHNY, CDR2 SVGAGI (reference sequence). The CDR3 sequence is 17 residues long.

In its sample, this clonotype was seen many times. The chain carries TRBV7-2 and TRBJ2-7; TRBD2 is a possible D gene (7 bases). The CDR3 has 14 amino acids. Looked up from germline, CDR1 is SGHTA and CDR2 is FQGNSA. V lost 11 bases to trimming and J lost 7 bases, with 24 bases between them. CDR3 amino acids: CAAGGLGIREEQYF. CDR3 in DNA: TGTGCCGCCGGGGGGCTTGGGATTCGTGAAGAGCAGTACTTC.

This chain uses TRBV6-4 with TRBJ2-3, with TRBD2 identical over 7 bases. Germline CDR1 MRHNA, CDR2 SNTAGT. The CDR3 extends over 13 amino acids. Unmatched junction bases numbered 5, after V lost 6 bases and J lost 5 bases. The CDR3 here is CASSNGGIDTQYF. The CDR3 coding sequence is TGTGCCAGCAGCAACGGGGGGATAGATACGCAGTATTTT.

This chain uses TRBV29-1 with TRBJ2-1, with D unclear. Per the germline V gene, CDR1 is SQVTM and CDR2 is ANQGSEA. V lost 4 bases and J 6 bases, leaving 7 bases between the germline ends. The CDR3 spans 11 residues. CDR3 protein: CSVGSVNEQFF. In DNA form, the CDR3 reads TGCAGCGTTGGATCCGTCAATGAGCAGTTCTTC.

J is TRBJ2-7 and V is TRBV20-1; TRBD1 matches 9 bases. The V segment lost 0 bases and the J segment 2 bases; nucleotides outside the gene matches: 2. CDR1 is DFQATT and CDR2 is SNEGSKA in the germline V gene (reference sequence). The CDR3 covers 14 residues. The CDR3 coding sequence is TGCAGTGCTAGAGACGGGACAGGGCCCTACGAGCAGTACTTC. Protein product: CSARDGTGPYEQYF.

The rearrangement links TRBV20-1 to TRBJ2-1; 8 bases align to TRBD1. Unmatched junction bases numbered 6, after V lost 0 bases and J lost 8 bases. CDR3 length: 14 residues. Germline V gene data show CDR1 as DFQATT and CDR2 as SNEGSKA (reference sequence). In DNA form, the CDR3 reads TGCAGTGCTAGAGAAATGACAGGGGTCGATGAGCAGTTCTTC. Amino acid sequence: CSAREMTGVDEQFF.

This clonotype showed up just a few times. The V gene is TRBV7-9, the J gene TRBJ2-5, with D maybe TRBD2 (6 bases). The germline V gene has CDR1 SEHNR and CDR2 FQNEAQ (reference sequence). CDR3 length: 13 residues. V was cut by 5 bases and J by 2 bases, with 9 bases left in between. CDR3 loop: CASSAGPQETQYF. In DNA, the CDR3 is TGTGCCAGCAGCGCGGGACCTCAAGAGACCCAGTACTTC.

This clonotype was found many times. CDR3: CASSLEGEVYEQYF. The CDR3 DNA sequence: TGTGCCAGCAGCTTAGAAGGGGAAGTCTACGAGCAGTACTTC. The chain couples TRBV13 to TRBJ2-7; a possible D gene is TRBD1 (5 bases). The CDR3 contains 14 residues. Trimming stripped 1 base from V and 3 bases from J, with 10 bases between. From germline, CDR1 is PRHDT and CDR2 FYEKMQ (reference sequence).

The J gene is TRBJ2-1, the V gene TRBV20-1; unclear D gene. The V gene's germline CDR1 is DFQATT and CDR2 SNEGSKA (reference sequence). V was trimmed by 4 bases and J by 4 bases, leaving 17 bases between them. The CDR3 loop spans 15 amino acids. The CDR3, as DNA: TGCAGTGCTAATCGTGCCGGACCCACTTACAATGAGCAGTTCTTC. Translated, it gives CSANRAGPTYNEQFF.

This clonotype was observed at least ten times. The rearrangement joins TRBV10-2 to TRBJ2-1; D is uncertain. V dropped 8 bases and J dropped 0 bases, with 8 bases sitting between them. This CDR3 has 13 amino acids. Germline CDR1 and CDR2: WSHSY and SAAADI. The CDR3 nucleotides are TGCGCCAGCGGGGAAAACTCCTACAATGAGCAGTTCTTC. Its protein is CASGENSYNEQFF.

This clonotype has ten or more counts. The J gene is TRBJ2-1, the V gene TRBV19; the D gene is possibly TRBD2 (6 bases). The V end was cut by 10 bases, the J end by 8 bases, with 21 bases between. CDR3 size: 14 residues. CDR1 is LNHDA, CDR2 SQIVND, per germline (reference sequence). DNA of the CDR3: TGTGCCACCGCAAGCGGGTGGGTCTCGGATGAGCAGTTCTTC. This encodes CATASGWVSDEQFF.

At least ten counts were recorded for this clonotype. V and J are TRBV6-5 and TRBJ2-2, with 13 bases identical to TRBD2. The CDR3 contains 17 residues. CDR1 MNHEY and CDR2 SVGAGI come from the germline V gene. V gave up 6 bases and J gave up 9 bases; unmatched junction bases: 13. The CDR3 loop is CASSPGTSGEAFRELFF. The CDR3 DNA reads as TGTGCCAGCAGCCCCGGGACTAGCGGGGAGGCCTTCCGGGAGCTGTTTTTT.

The CDR3 protein is CASRMTSGASEAQYF. The CDR3 bases are TGTGCCAGCAGAATGACTAGCGGGGCCTCCGAGGCGCAGTATTTT. The rearrangement links TRBV2 to TRBJ2-3; 11 bases are shared with TRBD2. J lost 10 bases, V lost 6 bases, and 12 bases had no gene match. The CDR3 has 15 residues. CDR1 is SNHLY, CDR2 FYNNEI, per germline.

This clonotype has more than one count but fewer than ten. The chain is built from TRBV6-2 or TRBV6-3 and TRBJ2-5, with D perhaps TRBD1 (5 bases). Germline loops: CDR1 MNHEY, CDR2 SVGEGT. Between the trimmed V and J ends, which lost 5 bases and 4 bases, there was a span of 17 bases. The CDR3 is made up of 15 amino acids. CDR3 nucleotides: TGTGCCAGCAGTACAATTCAGGGTTACCGAGAGACCCAGTACTTC. Translated: CASSTIQGYRETQYF.

Many counts were recorded for this clonotype. The chain links TRBV20-1 to TRBJ1-4, with 9 bases fitting TRBD1. After removal of 6 bases from V and 8 bases from J, the junction contained 7 bases not matched to a gene. The CDR3 spans 13 residues. CDR1 DFQATT and CDR2 SNEGSKA come from the germline V gene (reference sequence). The CDR3 sequence is CSAHQGQGEKLFF. For the CDR3, the DNA is TGCAGTGCCCACCAAGGACAGGGGGAAAAACTGTTTTTT.

In nucleotides, the CDR3 is TGTGCCAGCAGTTACTCGGACAGCACAGATACGCAGTATTTT. Protein product: CASSYSDSTDTQYF. V and J are TRBV6-6 and TRBJ2-3; no reliable D call. Germline assignment: CDR1 MNHNY and CDR2 SVGAGI (reference sequence). V lost 0 bases to trimming and J lost 0 bases, with 4 bases between them. The CDR3 totals 14 residues.

The table lists this clonotype with many counts. The chain carries TRBV11-2 and TRBJ2-5; D unresolved. Germline assignment: CDR1 SGHAT and CDR2 FQNNGV. V was trimmed by 0 bases and J by 6 bases, leaving 14 bases between them. The CDR3 is made up of 15 amino acids. The CDR3, as DNA: TGTGCCAGCAGCTTAGAGGCCTCTGTTCTACAGACCCAGTACTTC. The encoded protein is CASSLEASVLQTQYF. The variable domain in full, completed from reference TRBV11-2 and TRBJ2-5, reads EAGVAQSPRYKIIEKRQSVAFWCNPISGHATLYWYQQILGQGPKLLIQFQNNGVVDDSQLPKDRFSAERLKGVDSTLKIQPAKLEDSAVYLCASSLEASVLQTQYFGPGTRLLVL.

This clonotype occurred many times. V is TRBV2 and J is TRBJ1-2; D is unclear. V shed 6 bases and J shed 2 bases, with 10 bases lying between them. This CDR3 region has 13 residues. Germline V gene sequence: CDR1 SNHLY, CDR2 FYNNEI. DNA for the CDR3: TGTGCCAGCAGGCGTCACGGGAACTATGGCTACACCTTC. Translating gives CASRRHGNYGYTF.

This clonotype is labeled as medium-sized. The CDR3 nucleotides read TGCGCCAGCAGCCAAGGTTTCGGGGGGCCGATCGCTATGAACACTGAAGCTTTCTTT. It is translated as CASSQGFGGPIAMNTEAFF. V and J are TRBV4-1 and TRBJ1-1; tentatively, D is TRBD1 (6 bases). V lost 1 base, J lost 0 bases, and 21 bases lay in between. CDR1 and CDR2 from the germline V gene are MGHRA and YSYEKL. The CDR3 spans 19 residues.

This clonotype was observed many times. The chain carries TRBV29-1 and TRBJ1-1, with D uncertain. V lost 2 bases and J lost 0, with 10 bases in between. There are 14 residues in the CDR3. Germline CDR1 reads SQVTM; CDR2 reads ANQGSEA. As DNA, the CDR3 is TGCAGCGTTGAACCCAGGTTGGTGAACACTGAAGCTTTCTTT. Amino acid sequence: CSVEPRLVNTEAFF.

V usage is TRBV30 and J usage is TRBJ2-7, with D possibly matching TRBD2 (6 bases). The CDR3 totals 12 residues. With 5 bases removed from V and 1 base from J, the gap between germline ends came to 9 bases. Germline V gene lookup returns CDR1 GTSNPN and CDR2 SVGIG (reference sequence). The CDR3 DNA reads as TGTGCCTGGGACGGGGGATCCTACGAGCAGTACTTC. Protein sequence: CAWDGGSYEQYF.